The 14 T cell receptor beta chains below come from one sample, sequenced in a study of neurological immune-mediated disorders. TCRdb reprocessed the 5' RACE reads via MiXCR and lists one record per CDR3 protein. The sample shows 50,000 or so distinct CDR3 sequences, more than 20% of them seen only once. Sequences were obtained from PBMCs. Every receptor here comes from a woman in her 70s in good health.

At least ten counts were recorded for this clonotype. The chain uses TRBV5-1 and TRBJ2-7; D unresolved. This CDR3 has 15 amino acids. The V end lost 0 bases, the J end lost 0 bases, and 10 bases lay between the germline ends. Germline V gives CDR1 SGHRS, CDR2 YFSETQ. The CDR3 DNA reads as TGCGCCAGCAGCTTGGAGACGGCGAGCTCCTACGAGCAGTACTTC. Translating it yields CASSLETASSYEQYF.

There are many counts of this clonotype. The chain combines TRBV2 with TRBJ2-2; 11 bases align to TRBD2. The junction had 7 bases not matched to a gene; V was cut back by 6 bases and J by 7 bases. Germline V gives CDR1 SNHLY, CDR2 FYNNEI. The CDR3 contains 15 residues. DNA of the CDR3: TGTGCCAGCAGCCAACTAGCGGGAGTACACGGGGAGCTGTTTTTT. Translated: CASSQLAGVHGELFF.

In its sample, this clonotype ranks as medium-sized. The J gene is TRBJ1-1, the V gene TRBV12-5, with TRBD1 matching 8 bases. CDR3 length: 18 residues. In germline, CDR1 is LGHNT, CDR2 FRNRAP. With V trimmed by 7 bases and J by 1 base, 17 bases remained unmatched. The CDR3 loop is CASDPGAGGSVENTEAFF. In nucleotides, the CDR3 is TGTGCTAGTGACCCCGGCGCAGGGGGCAGCGTCGAGAACACTGAAGCTTTCTTT.

The sample holds many counts of this clonotype. J is TRBJ1-5 and V is TRBV7-8; the match to TRBD1 covers 7 bases. Trimming at V came to 5 bases and at J to 0 bases, leaving 7 bases not matched to a gene. The CDR3 covers 16 residues. Germline CDR1 is SGHVS and CDR2 is FQNEAQ. The CDR3 DNA sequence: TGTGCCAGCAGCGCGGGGGACAGTCATAGCAATCAGCCCCAGCATTTT. It codes for CASSAGDSHSNQPQHF.

Concerning this clonotype itself: At one boundary the junction diverges from the germline segment, which might be a read error. The J gene is TRBJ2-1, the V gene TRBV15, with TRBD2 identical over 10 bases. Germline V lookup: CDR1 LNHNV, CDR2 YYDKDF (reference sequence). The CDR3 has 17 amino acids. The CDR3 loop reads CASSSFEGIAGGNEQFF. The CDR3 DNA reads as TGTGCCTCCAGCAGCTTTGAGGGAATAGCGGGAGGCAATGAGCAGTTCTTC.

The chain has TRBV4-2 and TRBJ1-6; unclear D gene. Germline CDR1 and CDR2: LGHNA and YNFKEQ. The CDR3 is made up of 13 amino acids. V was trimmed by 1 base and J by 9 bases, leaving 7 bases between them. CDR3 bases: TGTGCCAGCAGCCAAGCAGGAGGTTCACCCCTCCACTTT. This codes for CASSQAGGSPLHF.

This clonotype was observed many times. The J gene is TRBJ2-5, the V gene TRBV7-2; D ambiguous. With 5 bases removed from V and 4 bases from J, the gap between germline ends came to 8 bases. Looked up from germline, CDR1 is SGHTA and CDR2 is FQGNSA. The CDR3 spans 12 residues. The CDR3 is CASSPVRETQYF. In DNA, the CDR3 is TGTGCCAGCAGCCCCGTTAGAGAGACCCAGTACTTC.

This CDR3 is CASSFLRGDYEQYF. The CDR3 DNA reads as TGTGCCAGCAGTTTCCTAAGGGGAGACTACGAGCAGTACTTC. This chain connects TRBV27 to TRBJ2-7; either TRBD1 or TRBD2 may supply D (5 bases each). With 3 bases removed from V and 3 bases from J, the gap between germline ends came to 12 bases. CDR1 and CDR2 from the germline V gene are MNHEY and SMNVEV (reference sequence). CDR3 length equals 14 residues.

This clonotype was counted ten times or more. The CDR3 DNA is TGTGCCAGCAGCTTAGCGGGAGGGCCGTTAATGTACTTC. Amino acids: CASSLAGGPLMYF. The chain carries TRBV11-2 and TRBJ2-7; 8 nucleotides agree with TRBD2. Germline V gene sequence: CDR1 SGHAT, CDR2 FQNNGV. The CDR3 sequence is 13 residues long. The J segment lost 12 bases and the V segment lost 1 base, leaving 8 bases of the junction unmatched.

This clonotype was recorded a few times. This rearrangement joins TRBV7-2 to TRBJ2-2, with D perhaps matching TRBD2 (6 bases). This CDR3 contains 15 residues. V was clipped by 5 bases and J by 0 bases, with 10 bases between them. The germline gives CDR1 SGHTA, CDR2 FQGNSA. CDR3 residues: CASSPRDSNTGELFF. The CDR3 nucleotides read TGTGCCAGCAGCCCCCGGGACTCGAACACCGGGGAGCTGTTTTTT.

This clonotype was counted many times. This rearrangement joins TRBV12-3 or TRBV12-4 to TRBJ1-6, with D perhaps TRBD1 (6 bases). The CDR3 covers 15 residues. With 4 bases removed from V and 10 bases from J, the gap between germline ends came to 17 bases. DNA for the CDR3: TGTGCCAGCAGTTCCAAAAGGGGGGCCGGATCACCCCTCCACTTT. Amino acid sequence: CASSSKRGAGSPLHF.

This clonotype came up a few times. The V and J genes are TRBV20-1 and TRBJ2-5, with a weak D call TRBD2 (5 bases). With 6 bases removed from V and 1 base from J, the gap between germline ends came to 18 bases. CDR1 and CDR2 from the germline V gene are DFQATT and SNEGSKA (reference sequence). The CDR3 runs to 15 residues. The CDR3: CSALDLQRTQETQYF. CDR3 bases: TGCAGTGCCTTAGACCTTCAGCGGACCCAAGAGACCCAGTACTTC.

The chain couples TRBV7-8 to TRBJ2-2; TRBD2 matches 7 bases. V lost 3 bases and J lost 2; bases outside the gene matches: 3. Germline assignment: CDR1 SGHVS and CDR2 FQNEAQ. The CDR3 loop spans 15 amino acids. The CDR3 region has the DNA TGTGCCAGCAGCTTCGGCGGGAGTAACACCGGGGAGCTGTTTTTT. This gives the protein CASSFGGSNTGELFF. The full variable domain, in which reference TRBV7-8 and TRBJ2-2 provide the parts outside the CDR3, is GAGVSQSPRYKVAKRGQDVALRCDPISGHVSLFWYQQALGQGPEFLTYFQNEAQLDKSGLPSDRFFAERPEGSVSTLKIQRTQQEDSAVYLCASSFGGSNTGELFFGEGSRLTVL.

This clonotype was seen repeatedly, ten times or more. The CDR3 DNA is TGTGCCAGCAGCTTAGGCGGACAGGCCAGGAATGAGCAGTTCTTC. It translates to CASSLGGQARNEQFF. The chain uses TRBV7-2 and TRBJ2-1; 7 bases map to TRBD1. The J segment lost 7 bases and the V segment lost 1 base, leaving 7 bases of the junction unmatched. There are 15 residues in the CDR3. The germline V gene encodes CDR1 SGHTA and CDR2 FQGNSA.